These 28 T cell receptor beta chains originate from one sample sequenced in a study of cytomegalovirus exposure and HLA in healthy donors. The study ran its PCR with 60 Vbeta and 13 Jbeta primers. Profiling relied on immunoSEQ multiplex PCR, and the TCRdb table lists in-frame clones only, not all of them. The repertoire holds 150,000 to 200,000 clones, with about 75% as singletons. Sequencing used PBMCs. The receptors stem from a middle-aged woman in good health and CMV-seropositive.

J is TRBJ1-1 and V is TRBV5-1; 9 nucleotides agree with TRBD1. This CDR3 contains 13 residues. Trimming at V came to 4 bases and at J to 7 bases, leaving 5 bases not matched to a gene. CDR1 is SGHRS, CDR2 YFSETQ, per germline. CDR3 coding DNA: TGCGCCAGCAGCATACAGGGGGCCTGTGAAGCTTTCTTT. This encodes CASSIQGACEAFF.

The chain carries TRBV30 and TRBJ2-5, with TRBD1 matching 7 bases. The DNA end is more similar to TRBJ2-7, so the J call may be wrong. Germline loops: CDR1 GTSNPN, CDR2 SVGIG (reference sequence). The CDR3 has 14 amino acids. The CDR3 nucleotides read TGTGCCTGGAGTTTCAGGGGGAGCTCCTACGAGCAGTACTTC. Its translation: CAWSFRGSSYEQYF.

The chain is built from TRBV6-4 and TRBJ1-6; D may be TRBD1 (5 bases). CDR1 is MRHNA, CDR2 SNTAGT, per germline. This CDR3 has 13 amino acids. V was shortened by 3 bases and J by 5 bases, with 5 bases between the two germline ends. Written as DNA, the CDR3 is TGTGCCAGCAGTGAGGACAATAATTCACCCCTCCACTTT. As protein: CASSEDNNSPLHF.

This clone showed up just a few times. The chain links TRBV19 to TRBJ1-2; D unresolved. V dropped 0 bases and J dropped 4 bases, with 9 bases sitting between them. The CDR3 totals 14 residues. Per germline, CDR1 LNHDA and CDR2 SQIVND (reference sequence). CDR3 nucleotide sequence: TGTGCCAGTAGTATAGAAAGAACGCGCTATGGCTACACCTTC. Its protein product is CASSIERTRYGYTF.

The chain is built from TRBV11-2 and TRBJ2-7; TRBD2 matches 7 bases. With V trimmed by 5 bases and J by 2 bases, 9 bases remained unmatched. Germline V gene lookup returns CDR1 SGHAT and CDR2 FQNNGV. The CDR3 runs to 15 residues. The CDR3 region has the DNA TGTGCCAGCAGCCCCCGGACTAGTTTAACCTACGAGCAGTACTTC. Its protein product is CASSPRTSLTYEQYF.

The CDR3 nucleotides are TGCAGCGTTAATTTCGGGAGGGCGGTCGGGGAGCTGTTTTTT. It codes for CSVNFGRAVGELFF. The V call is TRBV29-1, the J call TRBJ2-2; the match to TRBD2 covers 8 bases. CDR1 and CDR2 (germline): SQVTM, ANQGSEA. The J segment lost 7 bases and the V segment lost 5 bases, leaving 9 bases of the junction unmatched. The CDR3 consists of 14 residues.

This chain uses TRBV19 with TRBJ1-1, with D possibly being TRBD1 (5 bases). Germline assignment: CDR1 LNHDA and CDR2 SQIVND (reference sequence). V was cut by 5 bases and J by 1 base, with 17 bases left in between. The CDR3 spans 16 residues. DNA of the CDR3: TGTGCCAGTAGTTTACGAAAGACAGCGAAGAACACTGAAGCTTTCTTT. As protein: CASSLRKTAKNTEAFF.

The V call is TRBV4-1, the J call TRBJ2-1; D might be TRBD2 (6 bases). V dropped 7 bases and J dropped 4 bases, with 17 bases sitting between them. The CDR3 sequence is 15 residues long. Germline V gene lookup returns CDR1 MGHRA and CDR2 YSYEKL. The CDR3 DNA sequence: TGCGCCAGCACCCCGACTAGTCGCGGGTACAATGAGCAGTTCTTC. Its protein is CASTPTSRGYNEQFF.

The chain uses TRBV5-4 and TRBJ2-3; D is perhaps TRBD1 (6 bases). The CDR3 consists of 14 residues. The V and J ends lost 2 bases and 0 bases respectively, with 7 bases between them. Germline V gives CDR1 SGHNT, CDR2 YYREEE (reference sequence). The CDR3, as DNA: TGTGCCAGCAGCTTAAGGGGGAGCACAGATACGCAGTATTTT. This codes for CASSLRGSTDTQYF.

The CDR3 bases are TGTGCCAGCAGCCCACCGAAAATTCAGGACTACAATGAGCAGTTCTTC. This encodes CASSPPKIQDYNEQFF. V and J are TRBV11-1 and TRBJ2-1; no firm D call. The CDR3 contains 16 residues. V lost 5 bases to trimming and J lost 3 bases, with 17 bases between them. Germline assignment: CDR1 SGHAT and CDR2 FQDESV (reference sequence). The whole variable domain, filled in from reference TRBV11-1 and TRBJ2-1, reads EAEVAQSPRYKITEKSQAVAFWCDPISGHATLYWYRQILGQGPELLVQFQDESVVDDSQLPKDRFSAERLKGVDSTLKIQPAELGDSAMYLCASSPPKIQDYNEQFFGPGTRLTVL.

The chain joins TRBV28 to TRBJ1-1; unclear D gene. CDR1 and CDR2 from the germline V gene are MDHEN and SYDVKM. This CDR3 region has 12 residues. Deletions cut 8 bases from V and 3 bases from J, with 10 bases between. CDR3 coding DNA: TGTGCCAGCGGGCAGACGGACACTGAAGCTTTCTTT. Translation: CASGQTDTEAFF.

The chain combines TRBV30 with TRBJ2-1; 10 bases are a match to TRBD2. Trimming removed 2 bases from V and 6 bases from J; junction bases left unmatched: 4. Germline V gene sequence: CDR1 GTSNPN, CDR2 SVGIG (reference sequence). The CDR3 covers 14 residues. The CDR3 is CAWSKASGSNEQFF. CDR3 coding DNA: TGTGCCTGGAGTAAAGCTAGCGGGAGCAATGAGCAGTTCTTC.

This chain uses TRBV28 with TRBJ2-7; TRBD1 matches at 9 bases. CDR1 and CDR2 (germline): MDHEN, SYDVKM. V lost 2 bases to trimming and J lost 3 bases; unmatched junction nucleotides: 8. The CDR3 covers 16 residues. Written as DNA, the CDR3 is TGTGCCAGCAGTTTAACGGGACAGGGAGTTGGCTACGAGCAGTACTTC. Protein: CASSLTGQGVGYEQYF.

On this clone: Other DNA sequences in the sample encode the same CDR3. The CDR3 protein is CASSLGQYNEQFF. As DNA, the CDR3 is TGCGCCAGCAGCTTGGGGCAGTACAATGAGCAGTTCTTC. The chain links TRBV5-1 to TRBJ2-1; D not certain. The V gene lost 0 bases and the J gene lost 4 bases, with 5 bases spanning the gap. This CDR3 region has 13 residues. Germline CDR1 and CDR2: SGHRS and YFSETQ.

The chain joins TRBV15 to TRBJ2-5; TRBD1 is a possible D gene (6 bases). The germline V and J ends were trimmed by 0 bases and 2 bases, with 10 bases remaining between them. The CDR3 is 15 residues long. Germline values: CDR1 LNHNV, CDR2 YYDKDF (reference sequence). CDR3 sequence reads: CATSRDRQEQETQYF. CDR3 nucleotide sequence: TGTGCCACCAGCAGAGATCGACAGGAGCAAGAGACCCAGTACTTC.

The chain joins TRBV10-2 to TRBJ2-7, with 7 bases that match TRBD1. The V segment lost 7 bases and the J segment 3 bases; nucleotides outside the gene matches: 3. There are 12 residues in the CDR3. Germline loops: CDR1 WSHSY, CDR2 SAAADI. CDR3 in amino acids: CASTTGYYEQYF. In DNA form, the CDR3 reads TGCGCCAGCACGACAGGGTACTACGAGCAGTACTTC.

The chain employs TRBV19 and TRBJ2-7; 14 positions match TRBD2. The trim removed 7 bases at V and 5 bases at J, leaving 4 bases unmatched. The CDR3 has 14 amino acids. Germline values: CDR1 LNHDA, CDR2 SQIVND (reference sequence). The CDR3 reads CASTGLAGGDEQYF. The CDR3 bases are TGTGCCAGTACCGGACTAGCGGGAGGCGACGAGCAGTACTTC.

Here the CDR3 reads CASSLPGGPYEQYF. In DNA form, the CDR3 reads TGTGCCAGCAGTTTACCAGGGGGCCCTTACGAGCAGTACTTC. The chain employs TRBV28 and TRBJ2-7; 8 positions match TRBD1. Germline CDR1 MDHEN, CDR2 SYDVKM. CDR3 length: 14 amino acids. The V and J ends lost 2 bases and 4 bases, in that order; junction bases with no gene match: 4.

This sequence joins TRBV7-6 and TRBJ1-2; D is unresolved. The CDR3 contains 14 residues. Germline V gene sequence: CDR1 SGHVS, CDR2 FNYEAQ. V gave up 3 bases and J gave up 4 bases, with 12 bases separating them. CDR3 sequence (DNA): TGTGCCAGCAGCTTGGGAGATGTTTCCTATGGCTACACCTTC. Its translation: CASSLGDVSYGYTF.

CDR3 bases: TGTGCCAGCAGCGCCCGACAGGGGGCAGTCGATGAGCAGTTCTTC. This sequence encodes CASSARQGAVDEQFF. The rearrangement joins TRBV11-2 to TRBJ2-1; 10 bases are shared with TRBD1. Germline CDR1 reads SGHAT; CDR2 reads FQNNGV. The CDR3 spans 15 residues. The ends lost 5 bases at V and 8 bases at J; junction bases unmatched: 9. The full variable domain, with the rest looked up from reference TRBV11-2 and TRBJ2-1, is EAGVAQSPRYKIIEKRQSVAFWCNPISGHATLYWYQQILGQGPKLLIQFQNNGVVDDSQLPKDRFSAERLKGVDSTLKIQPAKLEDSAVYLCASSARQGAVDEQFFGPGTRLTVL.

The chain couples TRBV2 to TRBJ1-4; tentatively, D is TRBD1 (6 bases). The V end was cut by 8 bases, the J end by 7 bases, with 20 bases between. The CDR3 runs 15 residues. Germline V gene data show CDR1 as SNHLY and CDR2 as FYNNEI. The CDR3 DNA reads TGTGCCAGCGGCAGGCTTGGGGGCATAGGTGAAAAACTGTTTTTT. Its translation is CASGRLGGIGEKLFF.

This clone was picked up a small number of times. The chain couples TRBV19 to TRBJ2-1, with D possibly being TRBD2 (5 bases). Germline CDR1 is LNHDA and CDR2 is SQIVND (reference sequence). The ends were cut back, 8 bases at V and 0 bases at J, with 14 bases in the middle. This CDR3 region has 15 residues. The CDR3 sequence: CASQSAATSYNEQFF. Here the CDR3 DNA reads TGTGCCAGTCAATCAGCGGCCACCTCCTACAATGAGCAGTTCTTC.

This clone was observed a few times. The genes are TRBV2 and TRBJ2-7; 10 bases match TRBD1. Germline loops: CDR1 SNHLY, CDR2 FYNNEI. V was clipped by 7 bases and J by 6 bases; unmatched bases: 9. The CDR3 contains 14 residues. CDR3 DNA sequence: TGTGCCAGCACCCGGACAGGGGGGTCTGGCGAGCAGTACTTC. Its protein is CASTRTGGSGEQYF.

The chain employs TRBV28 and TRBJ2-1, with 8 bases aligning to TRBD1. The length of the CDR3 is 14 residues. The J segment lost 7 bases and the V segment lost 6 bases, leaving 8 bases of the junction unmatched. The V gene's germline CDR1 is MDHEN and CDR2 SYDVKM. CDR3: CASSLQGDGNEQFF. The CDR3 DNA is TGTGCCAGCAGCCTACAGGGGGATGGTAATGAGCAGTTCTTC.

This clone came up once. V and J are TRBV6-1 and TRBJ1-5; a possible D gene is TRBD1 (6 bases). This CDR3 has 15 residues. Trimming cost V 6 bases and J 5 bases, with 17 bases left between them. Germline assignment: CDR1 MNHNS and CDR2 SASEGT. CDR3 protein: CASSQPTGYYQPQHF. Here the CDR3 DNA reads TGTGCCAGCAGCCAGCCGACAGGCTATTATCAGCCCCAGCATTTT.

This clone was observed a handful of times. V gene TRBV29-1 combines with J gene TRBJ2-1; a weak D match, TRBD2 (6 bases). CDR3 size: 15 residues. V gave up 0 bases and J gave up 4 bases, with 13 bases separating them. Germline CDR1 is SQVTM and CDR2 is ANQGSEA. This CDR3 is CSVEDGAGRYNEQFF. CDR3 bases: TGCAGCGTTGAAGATGGAGCAGGGAGGTACAATGAGCAGTTCTTC.

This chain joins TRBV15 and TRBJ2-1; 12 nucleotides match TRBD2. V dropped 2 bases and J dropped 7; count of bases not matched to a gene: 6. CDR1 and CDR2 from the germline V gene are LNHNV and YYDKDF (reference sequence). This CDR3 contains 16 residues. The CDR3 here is CATSRQTSGSLNEQFF. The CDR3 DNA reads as TGTGCCACCAGCAGACAGACTAGCGGGAGTTTGAATGAGCAGTTCTTC.

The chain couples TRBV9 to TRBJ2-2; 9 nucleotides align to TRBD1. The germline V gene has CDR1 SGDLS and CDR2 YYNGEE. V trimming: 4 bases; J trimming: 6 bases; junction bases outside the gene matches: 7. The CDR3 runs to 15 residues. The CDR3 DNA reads TGTGCCAGCAGCCCTCACAGGGGGCTTGCCGGGGAGCTGTTTTTT. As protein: CASSPHRGLAGELFF.